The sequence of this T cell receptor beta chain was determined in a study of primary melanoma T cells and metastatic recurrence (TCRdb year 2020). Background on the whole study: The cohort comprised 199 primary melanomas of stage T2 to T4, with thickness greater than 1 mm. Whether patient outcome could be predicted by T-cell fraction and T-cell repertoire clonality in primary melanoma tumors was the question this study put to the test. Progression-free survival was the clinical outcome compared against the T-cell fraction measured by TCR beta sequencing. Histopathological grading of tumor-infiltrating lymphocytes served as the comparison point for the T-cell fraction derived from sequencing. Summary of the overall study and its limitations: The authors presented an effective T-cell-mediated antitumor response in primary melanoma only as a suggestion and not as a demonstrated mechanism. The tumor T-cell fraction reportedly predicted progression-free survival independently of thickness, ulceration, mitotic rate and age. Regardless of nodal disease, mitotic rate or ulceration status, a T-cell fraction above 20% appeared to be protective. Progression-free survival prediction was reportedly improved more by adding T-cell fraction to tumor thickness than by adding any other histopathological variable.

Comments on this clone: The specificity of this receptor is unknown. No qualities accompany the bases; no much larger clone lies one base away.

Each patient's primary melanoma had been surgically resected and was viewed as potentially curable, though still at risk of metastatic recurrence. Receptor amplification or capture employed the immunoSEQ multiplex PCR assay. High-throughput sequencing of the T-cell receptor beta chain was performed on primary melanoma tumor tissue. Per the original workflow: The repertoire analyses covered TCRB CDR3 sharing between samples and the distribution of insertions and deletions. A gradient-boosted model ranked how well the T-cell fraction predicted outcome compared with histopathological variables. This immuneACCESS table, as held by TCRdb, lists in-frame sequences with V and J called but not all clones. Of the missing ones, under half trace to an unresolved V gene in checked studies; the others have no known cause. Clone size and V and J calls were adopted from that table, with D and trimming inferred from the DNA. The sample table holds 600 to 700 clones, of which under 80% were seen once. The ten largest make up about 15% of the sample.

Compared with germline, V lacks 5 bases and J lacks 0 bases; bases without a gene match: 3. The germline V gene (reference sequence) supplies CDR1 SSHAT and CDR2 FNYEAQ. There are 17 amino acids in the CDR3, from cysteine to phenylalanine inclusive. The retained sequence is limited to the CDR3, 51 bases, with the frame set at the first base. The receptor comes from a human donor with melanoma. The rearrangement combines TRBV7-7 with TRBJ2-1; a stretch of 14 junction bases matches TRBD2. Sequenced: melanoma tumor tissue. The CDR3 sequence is CASSGLAGGRSYNEQFF. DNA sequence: TGTGCCAGCAGCGGACTAGCGGGGGGCCGCTCCTACAATGAGCAGTTCTTC.